This entry lists 15 T cell receptor beta chains sequenced from one sample in a study of T cells in Graves' hyperthyroidism and ophthalmopathy. Amplified TCR beta CDR3 regions derived from RNA transcripts. Initially, a first-round RT-PCR of the TCR CDR3 employed the HTBI primer set. Using its own MiXCR run on the multiplex PCR reads, TCRdb lists one record per CDR3 protein. Of hundreds of thousands of distinct CDR3 sequences listed, about two fifths are singletons. Sequencing was done on a sample of blood. These receptors were collected from a man aged 18 to 30 with Graves' hyperthyroidism.

This clonotype has at least ten counts. This chain joins TRBV10-3 and TRBJ1-5, with D hard to call. This CDR3 region has 13 residues. V was trimmed by 10 bases and J by 0 bases, leaving 10 bases between them. Germline loops: CDR1 ENHRY, CDR2 SYGVKD. The CDR3 nucleotides read TGTGCCACTGGGGTTAGTAGCAATCAGCCCCAGCATTTT. This translates into CATGVSSNQPQHF.

V and J are TRBV12-3 or TRBV12-4 and TRBJ1-1; D possibly corresponds to TRBD1 (5 bases). Trimming took off 4 bases at V and 10 bases at J, with 16 bases between the two ends. The CDR3 spans 13 residues. The CDR3 spells CASSYSRAGSAFF. The DNA for the CDR3 is TGTGCCAGCAGTTACTCGAGGGCAGGGTCAGCTTTCTTT.

This clonotype has a count of ten or more. The chain uses TRBV29-1 and TRBJ1-4; 10 bases map to TRBD1. The junction had 6 bases not matched to a gene; V was cut back by 1 base and J by 10 bases. Germline loops: CDR1 SQVTM, CDR2 ANQGSEA. CDR3 length equals 14 residues. CDR3 nucleotide sequence: TGCAGCGTTGAAGCCGGGACAGGGGAAGGAAAACTGTTTTTT. As protein: CSVEAGTGEGKLFF.

This clonotype was counted only a few times. This chain uses TRBV7-2 with TRBJ2-5; D unclear. The CDR3 contains 12 residues. The V gene lost 7 bases and the J gene lost 1 base, with 7 bases spanning the gap. Per the germline V gene, CDR1 is SGHTA and CDR2 is FQGNSA. CDR3 residues: CASNSSQETQYF. In nucleotides, the CDR3 is TGTGCCAGCAACTCCAGCCAAGAGACCCAGTACTTC.

This chain joins TRBV7-7 and TRBJ2-5; D might be TRBD2 (6 bases). CDR1 and CDR2 from the germline V gene are SSHAT and FNYEAQ (reference sequence). Trimming cost V 5 bases and J 6 bases, with 16 bases left between them. The CDR3 sequence is 14 residues long. This CDR3 reads CASSVDGGRQTQYF. CDR3 bases: TGTGCCAGCAGCGTAGATGGAGGGCGGCAGACCCAGTACTTC.

This chain links TRBV7-9 with TRBJ1-4; D is unresolved. V lost 6 bases and J lost 6, with 11 bases in between. From germline, CDR1 is SEHNR and CDR2 FQNEAQ (reference sequence). This CDR3 has 13 amino acids. CDR3 sequence: CASRPARDEKLFF. DNA of the CDR3: TGTGCCAGCAGACCGGCGAGGGATGAAAAACTGTTTTTT.

J is TRBJ2-7 and V is TRBV20-1; 14 nucleotides line up with TRBD2. V gave up 0 bases and J gave up 3 bases; unmatched junction bases: 10. Per the germline V gene, CDR1 is DFQATT and CDR2 is SNEGSKA (reference sequence). This CDR3 region has 18 residues. The CDR3 reads CSARDGAGLAGVNYEQYF. Written as DNA, the CDR3 is TGCAGTGCTAGAGATGGGGCGGGACTAGCGGGGGTTAACTACGAGCAGTACTTC.

This clonotype was counted ten times or more. The V call is TRBV9, the J call TRBJ2-7; 7 positions agree with TRBD2. V lost 2 bases and J lost 0; bases outside the gene matches: 2. The V gene's germline CDR1 is SGDLS and CDR2 YYNGEE. The CDR3 has 14 amino acids. The CDR3 is CASSVSSGSYEQYF. In DNA form, the CDR3 reads TGTGCCAGCAGCGTGTCTAGCGGCTCCTACGAGCAGTACTTC.

V gene TRBV6-4 combines with J gene TRBJ1-1; D not resolved. V was trimmed by 5 bases and J by 11 bases, leaving 15 bases between them. This CDR3 spans 12 amino acids. CDR1 is MRHNA, CDR2 SNTAGT, per germline. In DNA, the CDR3 is TGTGCCAGCAGTCCGGAGACAATCCCTGCTTTCTTT. It is translated as CASSPETIPAFF.

The J gene is TRBJ2-7, the V gene TRBV7-8, with 10 bases fitting TRBD2. Per germline, CDR1 SGHVS and CDR2 FQNEAQ. CDR3 length: 15 residues. Trimming cost V 5 bases and J 3 bases; bases outside gene matches: 7. The CDR3: CASSQGTSDRYEQYF. Here the CDR3 DNA reads TGTGCCAGCAGCCAAGGGACTAGCGACCGCTACGAGCAGTACTTC.

The sample holds one count of this clonotype. This chain uses TRBV7-6 with TRBJ1-4; D is undetermined. With 5 bases removed from V and 4 bases from J, the gap between germline ends came to 14 bases. Germline CDR1 and CDR2: SGHVS and FNYEAQ. CDR3 length: 15 amino acids. The CDR3 bases are TGTGCCAGCAGCCAAAGGGCAGGCTATAATGAAAAACTGTTTTTT. This sequence encodes CASSQRAGYNEKLFF.

As for this clonotype: A much larger clone differs by one base, so this may be a read error. V and J are TRBV2 and TRBJ2-7, with D possibly TRBD1 on 5 matching bases. Germline assignment: CDR1 SNHLY and CDR2 FYNNEI. The CDR3 totals 15 residues. V lost 4 bases and J 0 bases, leaving 13 bases between the germline ends. CDR3 loop: CASSAFWTYSYEQYF. Here the CDR3 DNA reads TGTGCCAGCAGTGCCTTTTGGACATACTCCTACGAGCAGTACTTC.

The CDR3 DNA reads as TGCAGTGCTAGAGATGTCAGCAGGGAAGAGACCCAGTACTTC. Protein sequence: CSARDVSREETQYF. The chain links TRBV20-1 to TRBJ2-5; D is possibly TRBD1 (5 bases). This CDR3 region has 14 residues. In germline, CDR1 is DFQATT, CDR2 SNEGSKA (reference sequence). Trimming removed 0 bases from V and 3 bases from J, with 11 bases in between.

This clonotype appeared once. Given a much more abundant clone one base away, this may be a read error. The rearrangement joins TRBV19 to TRBJ1-4, with 9 bases lining up with TRBD1. Per the germline V gene, CDR1 is LNHDA and CDR2 is SQIVND (reference sequence). This CDR3 is built from 13 residues. The CDR3 here is CASSQGAGEKLLF. The CDR3 nucleotides read TGTGCCAGCTCACAGGGGGCGGGCGAAAAACTGCTTTTT.

The sample holds a few counts of this clonotype. The genes are TRBV25-1 and TRBJ2-5; maybe TRBD1 (5 bases). Germline CDR1 reads MGHDK; CDR2 reads SYGVNS. The CDR3 is made up of 14 amino acids. The V end lost 6 bases, the J end lost 4 bases, and 15 bases lay between the germline ends. Here the CDR3 reads CASRFTGARETQYF. CDR3 coding DNA: TGTGCCAGCAGGTTCACAGGTGCGAGAGAGACCCAGTACTTC.